This TCR beta chain is from a study of shared clonotypes between healthy human individuals. Terminally differentiated effector memory CD45RA+ cells were excluded from the naive CD8 cells, which were CD45RO-negative and positively selected for CCR7. Assay: immunoSEQ multiplex PCR; the TCRdb copy retains only in-frame clones and omits some. This sample has hundreds of thousands of clones, with around 96% found just once. There are 11 residues in the CDR3. Germline V gives CDR1 SGHNT, CDR2 YYREEE (reference sequence). V lost 3 bases and J 6 bases, leaving 7 bases between the germline ends. A note on this clone: Other DNA sequences within the sample encode an identical CDR3.

The chain uses TRBV5-4 and TRBJ2-7; the D is unclear. The specimen sequenced was naive CD8+ T cells sorted from blood. The receptor comes from a woman aged 30 to 39 in good health. The CDR3 DNA reads as TGTGCCAGCAGCTCGGCTGGCGAGCAGTACTTC. This gives the protein CASSSAGEQYF.